These 11 T cell receptor beta chains were all obtained from the same sample, sequenced in a study of blood T cell repertoires in COVID-19. The data were produced by immunoSEQ multiplex PCR, yet TCRdb's version contains in-frame clones alone and is incomplete. The data contain tens of thousands of clones, 65% to 90% of them singletons. The specimen was peripheral blood. The source is an elderly man with acute or convalescent COVID-19.

The CDR3 spells CATSRDGPRAEAFF. CDR3 sequence (DNA): TGTGCCACCAGCAGAGATGGGCCCAGGGCTGAAGCTTTCTTT. The chain recombines TRBV15 with TRBJ1-1; D perhaps matches TRBD1 (5 bases). The CDR3 length is 14 residues. Between the trimmed V and J ends, which lost 0 bases and 6 bases, there was a span of 11 bases. Germline-derived CDR1 and CDR2 are LNHNV and YYDKDF (reference sequence).

V gene TRBV19 combines with J gene TRBJ1-1; weak D call: TRBD1 (5 bases). Trimming took 1 base from V and 5 from J, leaving 14 bases between them. CDR1 LNHDA and CDR2 SQIVND come from the germline V gene (reference sequence). CDR3 length: 15 amino acids. CDR3: CASSIAWGTPTEAFF. DNA of the CDR3: TGTGCCAGTAGTATAGCATGGGGGACTCCAACTGAAGCTTTCTTT.

The chain carries TRBV29-1 and TRBJ2-5; TRBD2 is a possible D gene (5 bases). The CDR3 is 15 amino acids. Trimming shortened V by 5 bases and J by 2 bases, and 18 bases separated the two germline ends. CDR1 is SQVTM and CDR2 is ANQGSEA in the germline V gene. As DNA, the CDR3 is TGCAGCGTTTCCCGTGGAGGTGGAGGACAAGAGACCCAGTACTTC. This encodes CSVSRGGGGQETQYF.

This sequence joins TRBV4-3 and TRBJ1-5; TRBD1 might be the D (5 bases). The CDR3 extends over 15 amino acids. Deletions cut 0 bases from V and 3 bases from J, with 9 bases between. The germline CDR1 and CDR2 sequences are LGHNA and YSLEER. CDR3 protein: CASSQDRGFNQPQHF. In nucleotides, the CDR3 is TGCGCCAGCAGCCAAGATAGGGGCTTCAATCAGCCCCAGCATTTT.

This clone came up a few times. The genes are TRBV5-6 and TRBJ1-1; 9 nucleotides match TRBD1. There are 17 residues in the CDR3. The V gene's germline CDR1 is SGHDT and CDR2 YYEEEE. Trimming took 4 bases from V and 6 from J; bases not matched to a gene: 16. The CDR3 is CASSNLGQGVWKAEAFF. CDR3 DNA: TGTGCCAGCAGCAATTTGGGACAGGGAGTTTGGAAGGCTGAAGCTTTCTTT.

V is TRBV5-6 and J is TRBJ2-1; 12 bases match TRBD2. With V trimmed by 4 bases and J by 5 bases, 10 bases remained unmatched. This CDR3 is 17 amino acids long. Germline V gene sequence: CDR1 SGHDT, CDR2 YYEEEE. CDR3 sequence reads: CASSRRTSGAYHNEQFF. As DNA, the CDR3 is TGTGCCAGCAGCAGGAGGACTAGCGGGGCTTATCACAATGAGCAGTTCTTC.

CDR3 in amino acids: CASRRQGGTNEKLFF. The CDR3 nucleotides are TGTGCCAGCAGGCGACAGGGGGGAACTAATGAAAAACTGTTTTTT. The chain carries TRBV2 and TRBJ1-4; 9 nucleotides match TRBD1. Looked up from germline, CDR1 is SNHLY and CDR2 is FYNNEI. CDR3 length: 15 residues. J gave up 1 base and V 6 bases, and 3 bases lay outside the gene matches.

This chain uses TRBV7-2 with TRBJ2-1; a possible D gene is TRBD1 (5 bases). V was trimmed by 2 bases and J by 1 base, leaving 9 bases between them. CDR1 SGHTA and CDR2 FQGNSA come from the germline V gene. The CDR3 consists of 15 residues. The CDR3 sequence: CASSLIAGSYNEQFF. CDR3 in DNA: TGTGCCAGCAGCTTAATTGCAGGGTCCTACAATGAGCAGTTCTTC.

The sample holds a few counts of this clone. The chain links TRBV7-2 to TRBJ2-7; D is unresolved. Per the germline V gene, CDR1 is SGHTA and CDR2 is FQGNSA. This CDR3 is 14 amino acids long. Trimming removed 2 bases at V and 3 bases at J, with 11 bases between. CDR3 DNA: TGTGCCAGCAGCTTACCTTCTAGTTACTACGAGCAGTACTTC. Its translation is CASSLPSSYYEQYF.

This clone has only a few counts. The chain links TRBV2 to TRBJ2-4; 9 bases fit TRBD1. V dropped 5 bases and J dropped 4; count of bases not matched to a gene: 9. This CDR3 region has 16 residues. Germline V gene data show CDR1 as SNHLY and CDR2 as FYNNEI. The CDR3: CASSFTGGGLKNIQYF. The DNA for the CDR3 is TGTGCCAGCAGTTTTACAGGGGGCGGGCTAAAAAACATTCAGTACTTC.

The rearrangement joins TRBV28 to TRBJ2-1, with no clear D. This CDR3 spans 15 amino acids. Germline CDR1 MDHEN, CDR2 SYDVKM. Between the trimmed V and J ends, which lost 4 bases and 3 bases, there was a span of 13 bases. CDR3 sequence (DNA): TGTGCCAGCAGTTCGCTGACACCTAACTACAATGAGCAGTTCTTC. It translates to CASSSLTPNYNEQFF.